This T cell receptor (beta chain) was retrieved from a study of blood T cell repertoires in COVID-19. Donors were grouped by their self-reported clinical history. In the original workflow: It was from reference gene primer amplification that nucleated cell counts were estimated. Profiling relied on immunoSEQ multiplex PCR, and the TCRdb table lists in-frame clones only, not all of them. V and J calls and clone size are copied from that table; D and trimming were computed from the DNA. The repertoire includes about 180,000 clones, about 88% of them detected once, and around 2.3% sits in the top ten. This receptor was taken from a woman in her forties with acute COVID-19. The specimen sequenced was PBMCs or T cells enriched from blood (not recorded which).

Written as DNA, the CDR3 is TGTGCTATATCCTCTAGGGCACCGACCGGGACAGGGGCAGATACGCAGTATTTT. It yields the protein CAISSRAPTGTGADTQYF. The chain carries TRBV12-5 and TRBJ2-3; TRBD1 aligns across 10 bases. CDR3 length: 18 residues. J gave up 4 bases and V 10 bases, and 20 bases lay outside the gene matches. Germline V gene sequence: CDR1 LGHNT, CDR2 FRNRAP.